The 30 T cell receptor beta chains below come from one sample, sequenced in a study of blood T cell repertoires in COVID-19. Produced via immunoSEQ multiplex PCR; TCRdb's table is partial and in-frame only. The sample yields around 49,000 clones, 85% to 95% seen once. The specimen sequenced was peripheral blood. These TCRs come from a man aged 55 to 70 with COVID-19, enrolled during active disease.

The chain couples TRBV20-1 to TRBJ1-2, with D possibly TRBD1 on 6 matching bases. This CDR3 is 13 amino acids long. Germline V gene sequence: CDR1 DFQATT, CDR2 SNEGSKA (reference sequence). Between the trimmed V and J ends, which lost 3 bases and 6 bases, there was a span of 14 bases. CDR3 nucleotide sequence: TGCAGTGCTAGTCGCGGACAGAAGGATGGCTACACCTTC. It translates to CSASRGQKDGYTF.

V usage is TRBV4-2 and J usage is TRBJ2-1, with 7 bases fitting TRBD2. This CDR3 spans 17 amino acids. Unmatched junction bases numbered 17, after V lost 4 bases and J lost 8 bases. Germline CDR1 and CDR2: LGHNA and YNFKEQ. As DNA, the CDR3 is TGTGCCAGCAGCCTCCTCAACGGGGGAGGGTCCTCCGATGAGCAGTTCTTC. This sequence encodes CASSLLNGGGSSDEQFF.

The chain has TRBV2 and TRBJ1-4; 9 bases are a match to TRBD1. The length of the CDR3 is 14 residues. Per the germline V gene, CDR1 is SNHLY and CDR2 is FYNNEI. V dropped 6 bases and J dropped 8; count of bases not matched to a gene: 7. This chain's CDR3 is CASRGQGGGEKLFF. CDR3 coding DNA: TGTGCCAGCAGGGGACAGGGTGGAGGCGAAAAACTGTTTTTT.

This clone occurred once. V is TRBV29-1 and J is TRBJ1-1, with 8 bases aligning to TRBD1. Trimming at V came to 6 bases and at J to 1 base, leaving 4 bases not matched to a gene. CDR3 size: 13 residues. Germline V gene lookup returns CDR1 SQVTM and CDR2 ANQGSEA. The CDR3 DNA reads as TGCAGCGTGAGGACAGGGCAGAACACTGAAGCTTTCTTT. Its protein is CSVRTGQNTEAFF.

The chain couples TRBV27 to TRBJ2-7, with 7 bases that match TRBD2. There are 13 residues in the CDR3. Germline values: CDR1 MNHEY, CDR2 SMNVEV (reference sequence). J gave up 4 bases and V 6 bases, and 6 bases lay outside the gene matches. The CDR3 bases are TGTGCCAGCAGATCTAGCGGAGGGTACGAGCAGTACTTC. It codes for CASRSSGGYEQYF.

The rearrangement joins TRBV4-1 to TRBJ2-7; weak D call: TRBD2 (6 bases). CDR1 is MGHRA and CDR2 is YSYEKL in the germline V gene. The CDR3 covers 14 residues. Trimming pared 4 bases from V and 3 bases from J, leaving 13 bases between. Here the CDR3 DNA reads TGCGCCAGCAGCCCGGGAGTAGGGGACTACGAGCAGTACTTC. Protein sequence: CASSPGVGDYEQYF.

CDR3 amino acids: CASSYDRRDEQYF. The CDR3 nucleotides are TGTGCCAGCAGTTACGACCGCAGGGACGAGCAGTACTTC. This chain uses TRBV6-5 with TRBJ2-7, with a possible D match to TRBD1 (5 bases). Germline values: CDR1 MNHEY, CDR2 SVGAGI. CDR3 length: 13 residues. The V end was cut by 2 bases, the J end by 5 bases, with 10 bases between.

This chain joins TRBV7-9 and TRBJ1-1, with TRBD1 matching over 10 bases. Germline trimming cut 4 bases from V and 4 bases from J; bases unmatched to any gene: 3. Germline CDR1 SEHNR, CDR2 FQNEAQ (reference sequence). CDR3 size: 14 residues. This CDR3 is CASSSRQGATEAFF. Written as DNA, the CDR3 is TGTGCCAGCAGCTCCCGACAGGGGGCCACTGAAGCTTTCTTT.

The rearrangement links TRBV18 to TRBJ2-7, with TRBD1 matching 8 bases. The V gene end was trimmed by 4 bases and the J gene end by 3 bases; junction bases not matched to a gene: 5. Per germline, CDR1 KGHSH and CDR2 LQKENI. The CDR3 runs 14 residues. DNA for the CDR3: TGTGCCAGCTCACTTAGGGACAGGCACTACGAGCAGTACTTC. Protein: CASSLRDRHYEQYF. The whole variable domain, filled in from reference TRBV18 and TRBJ2-7, reads NAGVMQNPRHLVRRRGQEARLRCSPMKGHSHVYWYRQLPEEGLKFMVYLQKENIIDESGMPKERFSAEFPKEGPSILRIQQVVRGDSAAYFCASSLRDRHYEQYFGPGTRLTVT.

This chain joins TRBV5-6 and TRBJ1-2; D not certain. In germline, CDR1 is SGHDT, CDR2 YYEEEE. Between the trimmed V and J ends, which lost 3 bases and 0 bases, there was a span of 12 bases. The CDR3 spans 15 residues. The CDR3 DNA reads TGTGCCAGCAGCTCCGACTCGCGTTCTAACTATGGCTACACCTTC. Translation: CASSSDSRSNYGYTF. Using reference TRBV5-6 and TRBJ1-2 for the parts outside the CDR3, the full variable domain is DAGVTQSPTHLIKTRGQQVTLRCSPKSGHDTVSWYQQALGQGPQFIFQYYEEEERQRGNFPDRFSGHQFPNYSSELNVNALLLGDSALYLCASSSDSRSNYGYTFGSGTRLTVV.

The V gene is TRBV4-1, the J gene TRBJ1-1; 12 bases align to TRBD1. Germline V CDR1 and CDR2: MGHRA, YSYEKL. Trimming cost V 0 bases and J 10 bases; bases outside gene matches: 12. The CDR3 covers 17 residues. The CDR3 is CASSQDLGTGGSRGAFF. As DNA, the CDR3 is TGCGCCAGCAGCCAAGATCTGGGGACAGGGGGCTCAAGAGGAGCTTTCTTT.

The chain carries TRBV24-1 and TRBJ1-5, with 8 nucleotides matching TRBD1. Trimming took 5 bases from V and 11 from J; bases not matched to a gene: 22. Germline V gives CDR1 KGHDR, CDR2 SFDVKD. This CDR3 contains 18 residues. Here the CDR3 DNA reads TGTGCCACCAGTGGCCTTCCCCGGACAGGGTGGAGGTCGAGGACCCAGCATTTT. Its protein is CATSGLPRTGWRSRTQHF.

V and J are TRBV11-1 and TRBJ1-3; D is uncertain. Trimming left V 3 bases short and J 3 bases short, with 9 bases between. The CDR3 length is 14 residues. CDR1 is SGHAT, CDR2 FQDESV, per germline (reference sequence). The CDR3 DNA follows: TGTGCCAGCAGCTTTCGGGGATATGGAAACACCATATATTTT. Translation gives CASSFRGYGNTIYF.

The chain links TRBV11-2 to TRBJ1-5; 9 bases line up with TRBD1. Germline V gene data show CDR1 as SGHAT and CDR2 as FQNNGV. After removal of 4 bases from V and 4 bases from J, the junction contained 5 bases not matched to a gene. This CDR3 contains 15 residues. The DNA for the CDR3 is TGTGCCAGCAGCTCCACCGGACAGGGGAATCAGCCCCAGCATTTT. Translated, it gives CASSSTGQGNQPQHF.

The chain recombines TRBV6-1 with TRBJ1-4; 11 bases map to TRBD1. V shed 4 bases and J 10 bases; nucleotides not matched to a gene: 11. Germline CDR1 MNHNS, CDR2 SASEGT. The CDR3 spans 16 residues. The CDR3 DNA follows: TGTGCCAGCAGTGCGACTCCGGGACAGGGGGATGGAAAACTGTTTTTT. It encodes CASSATPGQGDGKLFF.

The chain combines TRBV7-2 with TRBJ1-2, with 10 nucleotides matching TRBD1. The CDR3 spans 15 residues. CDR1 and CDR2 (germline): SGHTA, FQGNSA. After removal of 4 bases from V and 3 bases from J, the junction contained 5 bases not matched to a gene. CDR3 sequence reads: CASSSGQGIYYGYTF. CDR3 DNA: TGTGCCAGCAGCTCGGGACAGGGGATATACTATGGCTACACCTTC.

V is TRBV7-2 and J is TRBJ2-1, with 9 bases that match TRBD2. Unmatched junction bases numbered 9, after V lost 2 bases and J lost 7 bases. Germline CDR1 is SGHTA and CDR2 is FQGNSA. There are 16 residues in the CDR3. The DNA for the CDR3 is TGTGCCAGCAGCTTACAACCGGGACTAGCCCGGAATGAGCAGTTCTTC. Translation gives CASSLQPGLARNEQFF.

The rearrangement links TRBV20-1 to TRBJ1-1; unclear D gene. The CDR3 runs to 11 residues. Germline lookup yields CDR1 DFQATT and CDR2 SNEGSKA (reference sequence). Trimming cost V 8 bases and J 0 bases, with 7 bases left between them. The CDR3 nucleotides read TGCAGTCTCCACTTGAACACTGAAGCTTTCTTT. Translation gives CSLHLNTEAFF.

V is TRBV4-1 and J is TRBJ1-1; TRBD1 agrees at 10 bases. After removal of 1 base from V and 0 bases from J, the junction contained 5 bases not matched to a gene. The CDR3 covers 17 residues. Germline values: CDR1 MGHRA, CDR2 YSYEKL. The CDR3 nucleotides are TGCGCCAGCAGCCAAGGGACAGGGGGGGGGTTGAACACTGAAGCTTTCTTT. This sequence encodes CASSQGTGGGLNTEAFF.

The chain carries TRBV7-8 and TRBJ2-2, with TRBD2 matching 8 bases. The CDR3 covers 18 residues. Germline V CDR1 and CDR2: SGHVS, FQNEAQ. Unmatched junction bases numbered 9, after V lost 3 bases and J lost 0 bases. The CDR3 here is CASSFASAGATNTGELFF. CDR3 nucleotide sequence: TGTGCCAGCAGCTTTGCGTCAGCGGGAGCGACGAACACCGGGGAGCTGTTTTTT.

J is TRBJ2-7 and V is TRBV3-1 (or the pseudogene TRBV3-2); tentative D call: TRBD1 (5 bases). In germline, CDR1 is LGHDT, CDR2 YNNKEL (reference sequence). Between the trimmed V and J ends, which lost 0 bases and 3 bases, there was a span of 15 bases. This CDR3 is built from 16 residues. The DNA of the CDR3 is TGTGCCAGCAGCCAAGATTTTAGGGGCGTTCACTACGAGCAGTACTTC. Protein sequence: CASSQDFRGVHYEQYF.

This clone showed up just once. This sequence joins TRBV7-2 and TRBJ2-2, with D possibly being TRBD2 (6 bases). The CDR3 is 17 residues long. Germline CDR1 SGHTA, CDR2 FQGNSA. V dropped 3 bases and J dropped 4 bases, with 18 bases sitting between them. For the CDR3, the DNA is TGTGCCAGCAGCTTCCAACCCTGGACTACCCGCACCGGGGAGCTGTTTTTT. Protein product: CASSFQPWTTRTGELFF.

This chain joins TRBV5-4 and TRBJ2-7; 7 bases line up with TRBD1. V shed 4 bases, J shed 2 bases, and the junction held 3 bases outside the gene matches. Germline CDR1 is SGHNT and CDR2 is YYREEE (reference sequence). CDR3 size: 13 residues. The CDR3 coding sequence is TGTGCCAGCAGCGCTGGACAGGCCTACGAGCAGTACTTC. Protein sequence: CASSAGQAYEQYF.

The V call is TRBV28, the J call TRBJ2-7; the D is unclear. Germline V gives CDR1 MDHEN, CDR2 SYDVKM. This CDR3 is 12 amino acids long. Trimming took off 7 bases at V and 4 bases at J, with 11 bases between the two ends. The CDR3 coding sequence is TGTGCCAGCACAGCTTCGAGGTACGAGCAGTACTTC. Translated, it gives CASTASRYEQYF.

The gene calls are TRBV6-5 and TRBJ1-1, with D hard to call. Trimming stripped 2 bases from V and 3 bases from J, with 4 bases between. Germline V gene data show CDR1 as MNHEY and CDR2 as SVGAGI. The CDR3 spans 12 residues. The CDR3 spells CASSYRDTEAFF. In DNA, the CDR3 is TGTGCCAGCAGTTACCGGGACACTGAAGCTTTCTTT.

This sequence joins TRBV27 and TRBJ2-1, with TRBD2 identical over 12 bases. The germline gives CDR1 MNHEY, CDR2 SMNVEV (reference sequence). The J segment lost 7 bases and the V segment lost 5 bases, leaving 15 bases of the junction unmatched. CDR3 length: 18 residues. CDR3: CASSLETSGSPQRNEQFF. CDR3 DNA sequence: TGTGCCAGCAGTCTGGAGACTAGCGGGAGCCCCCAGCGGAATGAGCAGTTCTTC.

The rearrangement uses TRBV7-3 and TRBJ2-2; possibly TRBD1 for D (6 bases). The CDR3 has 16 residues. The ends were cut back, 6 bases at V and 2 bases at J, with 16 bases in the middle. Germline lookup yields CDR1 SGHTA and CDR2 FQGTGA. The CDR3 sequence: CASRPNRDTNTGELFF. Written as DNA, the CDR3 is TGTGCCAGCAGGCCTAACCGGGACACCAACACCGGGGAGCTGTTTTTT.

The chain carries TRBV11-3 and TRBJ2-1; possible D gene TRBD2, 5 bases. V lost 1 base and J 5 bases, leaving 18 bases between the germline ends. This CDR3 is 17 amino acids long. Germline lookup yields CDR1 SGHNT and CDR2 YENEEA. The CDR3 reads CASSLGLGSDINNEQFF. CDR3 nucleotide sequence: TGTGCCAGCAGCTTAGGCTTAGGGAGTGATATCAACAATGAGCAGTTCTTC.

This rearrangement joins TRBV7-9 to TRBJ2-5; 8 nucleotides align to TRBD2. Germline loops: CDR1 SEHNR, CDR2 FQNEAQ (reference sequence). The CDR3 length is 15 residues. The J segment lost 5 bases and the V segment lost 5 bases, leaving 10 bases of the junction unmatched. CDR3 coding DNA: TGTGCCAGCAGCCCCTCGGCGGGGGGCCACGAGACCCAGTACTTC. It encodes CASSPSAGGHETQYF.

The chain combines TRBV10-3 with TRBJ1-2; 7 bases are shared with TRBD1. The J segment lost 6 bases and the V segment lost 6 bases, leaving 4 bases of the junction unmatched. The CDR3 is 12 amino acids. From germline, CDR1 is ENHRY and CDR2 SYGVKD. For the CDR3, the DNA is TGTGCCATCAGCCCACAGGGGAATGGCTACACCTTC. It codes for CAISPQGNGYTF.